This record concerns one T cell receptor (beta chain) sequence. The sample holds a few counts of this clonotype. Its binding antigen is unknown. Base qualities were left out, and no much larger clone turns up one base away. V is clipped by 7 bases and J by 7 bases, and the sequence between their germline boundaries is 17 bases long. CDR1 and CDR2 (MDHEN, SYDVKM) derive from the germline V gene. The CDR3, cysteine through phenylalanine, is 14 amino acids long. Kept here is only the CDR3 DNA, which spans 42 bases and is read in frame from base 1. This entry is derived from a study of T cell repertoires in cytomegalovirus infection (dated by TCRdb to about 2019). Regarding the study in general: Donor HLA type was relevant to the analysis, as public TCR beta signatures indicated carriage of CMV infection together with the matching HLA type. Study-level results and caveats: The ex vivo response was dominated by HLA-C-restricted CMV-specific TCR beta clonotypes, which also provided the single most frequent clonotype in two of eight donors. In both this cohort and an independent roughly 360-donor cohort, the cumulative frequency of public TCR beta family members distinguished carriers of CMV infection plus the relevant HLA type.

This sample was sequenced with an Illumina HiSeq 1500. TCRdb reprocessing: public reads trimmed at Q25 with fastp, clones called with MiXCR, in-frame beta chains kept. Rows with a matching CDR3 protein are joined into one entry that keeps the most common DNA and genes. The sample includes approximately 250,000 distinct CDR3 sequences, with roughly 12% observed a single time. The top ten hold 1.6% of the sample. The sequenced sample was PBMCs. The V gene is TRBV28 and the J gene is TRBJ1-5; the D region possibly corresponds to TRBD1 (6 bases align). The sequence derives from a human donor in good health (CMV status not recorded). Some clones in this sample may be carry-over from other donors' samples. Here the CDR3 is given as CASTKTGGHQPQHF. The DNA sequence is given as TGTGCCAGCACCAAAACTGGGGGCCACCAGCCCCAGCATTTT. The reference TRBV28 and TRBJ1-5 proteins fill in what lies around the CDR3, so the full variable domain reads DVKVTQSSRYLVKRTGEKVFLECVQDMDHENMFWYRQDPGLGLRLIYFSYDVKMKEKGDIPEGYSVSREKKERFSLILESASTNQTSMYLCASTKTGGHQPQHFGDGTRLSIL.